There are many counts of the clone carrying this T cell receptor beta chain. What it recognizes is unknown. The sample belongs to a study of cytomegalovirus exposure and HLA in healthy donors. Overall study findings and caveats: It was 164 TCR beta chains that were listed as cytomegalovirus-associated. Subsequent analysis showed first-cohort TCR clusters tending to co-occur in 120 validation repertoires.

Sequenced by immunoSEQ multiplex PCR; TCRdb stores in-frame clones only, minus some. The sample has about 250,000 clones; roughly 90% are singletons. Trimming pared 6 bases from V and 5 bases from J, leaving 18 bases between. The CDR3 extends over 15 amino acids. The germline gives CDR1 ENHRY, CDR2 SYGVKD. The chain joins TRBV10-3 to TRBJ2-3, with D perhaps TRBD1 (5 bases). Specimen: PBMCs. The receptor comes from a man younger than 35 in good health and CMV-seropositive. DNA for the CDR3: TGTGCCATCAGGGGTGATAGGGGAAACAGAGATACGCAGTATTTT. As protein: CAIRGDRGNRDTQYF.